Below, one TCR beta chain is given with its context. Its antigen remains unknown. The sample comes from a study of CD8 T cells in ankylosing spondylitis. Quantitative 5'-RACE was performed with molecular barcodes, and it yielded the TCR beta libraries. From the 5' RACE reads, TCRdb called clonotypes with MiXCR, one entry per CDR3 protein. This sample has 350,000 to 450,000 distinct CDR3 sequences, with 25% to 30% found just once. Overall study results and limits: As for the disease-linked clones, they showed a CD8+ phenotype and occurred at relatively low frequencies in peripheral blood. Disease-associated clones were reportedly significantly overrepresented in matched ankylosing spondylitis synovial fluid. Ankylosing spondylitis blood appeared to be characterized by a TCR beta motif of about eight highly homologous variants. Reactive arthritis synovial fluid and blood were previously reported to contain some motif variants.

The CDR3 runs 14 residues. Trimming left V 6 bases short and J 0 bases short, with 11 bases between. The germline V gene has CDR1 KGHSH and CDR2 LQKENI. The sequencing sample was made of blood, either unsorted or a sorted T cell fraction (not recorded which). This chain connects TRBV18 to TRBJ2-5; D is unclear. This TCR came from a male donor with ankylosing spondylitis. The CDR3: CASSPPSYQETQYF. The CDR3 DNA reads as TGTGCCAGCTCTCCTCCCAGCTACCAAGAGACCCAGTACTTC.